This T cell receptor beta chain was found in a study of blood T cell repertoires in COVID-19. Study-wide context: Samples representing acute and convalescent COVID-19 were sourced from the United States, Italy and Spain. Sources were T cells, B-cell-depleted T cells, or PBMCs; the material itself was cDNA or gDNA.

The authors' processing: Amplification of reference gene primers provided the estimated nucleated cell counts. Repertoires were generated with immunoSEQ multiplex PCR, while TCRdb's copy carries only in-frame clones and drops some. That table gives V, J and clone size, and the DNA gave D and trimming. The top ten clones hold roughly 8% of a sample with more than 65,000 clones, approximately 89% of them seen once. There are a few counts of this clone. This same CDR3 is encoded by further DNA sequences in the sample. V was clipped by 0 bases and J by 1 base, with 5 bases between them. Germline V CDR1 and CDR2: SGHDT, YYEEEE. CDR3 length: 14 residues.

This chain uses TRBV5-6 with TRBJ1-5; D is uncertain. The clonotype was recovered from a human donor in a cohort sampled during active COVID-19. Sample: peripheral blood. CDR3 protein: CASSLGQSNQPQHF. In DNA form, the CDR3 reads TGTGCCAGCAGCTTGGGACAAAGCAATCAGCCCCAGCATTTT.